These T cell receptor beta chains were read from a single sample in a study of response to subunit inactivated influenza vaccine. TCRdb analysed the RT-PCR reads with MiXCR anew, one entry per CDR3 protein. This table has about 190,000 distinct CDR3 sequences, approximately 15% appearing once. The sample consisted of CD8+ T cells sorted from PBMCs, taken more than 4 days after vaccination. These receptor sequences come from a man in his fifties or sixties who received an inactivated influenza vaccine. CDR3s include the opening cysteine and the closing phenylalanine or tryptophan. The order of the fields is J gene, clone size, V gene, D gene, CDR3 protein, CDR3 DNA. D genes are given only for firm matches. A clone size is listed for some rows: how often the clone was seen (once, few, many), or a class if it is expanded.

TRBJ2-1 NA TRBV4-2 TRBD2 CASSHSTSGVSYNEQFF TGTGCCAGCAGCCATTCAACTAGCGGGGTTTCCTACAATGAGCAGTTCTTC
TRBJ2-3 few TRBV27 NA CASSFGSETRDTQYF TGTGCCAGCAGTTTTGGTTCGGAGACGAGAGATACGCAGTATTTT
TRBJ2-1 NA TRBV5-5 TRBD1 CVSSLGQSTNNEQFF TGTGTCAGCAGCTTGGGACAGTCCACGAACAATGAGCAGTTCTTC
TRBJ1-3 few TRBV7-8 TRBD1 CASTQGLGGNTIYF TGTGCCAGCACACAGGGGCTAGGAGGAAACACCATATATTTT
TRBJ2-7 once TRBV7-2 TRBD1 CAISFGTGNEQYF TGTGCCATCAGCTTCGGGACAGGGAACGAGCAGTACTTC
TRBJ2-7 NA TRBV27 NA CASSLGRTSYEQYF TGTGCCAGCAGCCTAGGACGGACCTCCTACGAGCAGTACTTC
TRBJ2-7 many TRBV20-1 NA CSALGRETYEQYF TGCAGTGCCCTCGGACGAGAAACCTACGAGCAGTACTTC
TRBJ2-1 few TRBV29-1 NA CSVSSPFSYNEQFF TGCAGCGTCAGTTCTCCATTCTCCTACAATGAGCAGTTCTTC
TRBJ2-1 few TRBV5-1 NA CASSSWAAEYNEQFF TGCGCCAGCAGCTCCTGGGCGGCGGAGTACAATGAGCAGTTCTTC
TRBJ2-1 few TRBV24-1 TRBD2 CATSDRTSGSIFYNEQFF TGTGCCACCAGTGATAGGACTAGCGGGTCCATTTTCTACAATGAGCAGTTCTTC
TRBJ2-5 many TRBV10-3 NA CAIRGMYQETQYF TGTGCCATCAGGGGGATGTATCAGGAGACCCAGTACTTC
TRBJ2-3 few TRBV11-2 TRBD1 CASSLGTGRDTQYF TGTGCCAGCAGCCTAGGGACAGGTCGTGATACGCAGTATTTT
TRBJ2-7 many TRBV28 NA CASSPMRAYEQYF TGTGCCAGCAGTCCTATGCGGGCCTACGAGCAGTACTTC
TRBJ2-7 few TRBV4-3 TRBD2 CASSQDWLAGSSYEQYF TGCGCCAGCAGCCAAGATTGGCTAGCGGGGAGCTCCTACGAGCAGTACTTC
TRBJ2-7 many TRBV10-3 NA CAISEGYEQYF TGTGCCATCAGTGAGGGTTACGAGCAGTACTTC
TRBJ2-1 NA TRBV28 NA CATRTVSNNEQFF TGTGCCACCAGGACAGTATCGAACAATGAGCAGTTCTTC
TRBJ2-4 many TRBV12-3/TRBV12-4 NA CASSSGIGMAKNIQYF TGTGCCAGCAGTTCCGGGATAGGGATGGCCAAAAACATTCAGTACTTC
TRBJ1-6 NA TRBV12-3/TRBV12-4 NA CASSYYGLASPLHF TGTGCCAGCAGTTATTACGGGTTGGCTTCACCCCTCCACTTT
TRBJ2-5 NA TRBV2 NA CASSEIGSGAYQETQYF TGTGCCAGCAGTGAAATCGGGTCGGGGGCGTACCAAGAGACCCAGTACTTC
TRBJ2-2 NA TRBV7-6 TRBD2 CASSLAHFETSGNTGELFF TGTGCCAGCAGCTTAGCGCATTTTGAGACTAGCGGAAACACCGGGGAGCTGTTTTTT
TRBJ2-1 few TRBV7-9 TRBD2 CASSQRAGGLYNEQFF TGTGCCAGCAGCCAAAGAGCGGGGGGGCTGTACAATGAGCAGTTCTTC
TRBJ2-3 NA TRBV11-2 NA CASSLGFLDTQYF TGTGCCAGCAGCTTGGGGTTTTTAGATACGCAGTATTTT
TRBJ2-2 few TRBV6-1 TRBD2 CASSPRLAGVNTGELFF TGTGCCAGCAGTCCCCGACTAGCGGGGGTGAACACCGGGGAGCTGTTTTTT
TRBJ2-3 NA TRBV7-8 NA CASSSPGARTDTQYF TGTGCCAGCAGTTCTCCAGGGGCTAGGACAGATACGCAGTATTTT
TRBJ2-1 few TRBV29-1 TRBD2 CSVVGGATYNEQFF TGCAGCGTAGTCGGGGGGGCTACCTACAATGAGCAGTTCTTC
TRBJ2-3 few TRBV7-9 NA CASSRRPDTQYF TGTGCCAGCAGCCGACGCCCGGATACGCAGTATTTT
TRBJ1-2 NA TRBV29-1 NA CSAVTVQNYGYTF TGCAGCGCTGTGACAGTTCAGAACTATGGCTACACCTTC
TRBJ2-1 NA TRBV11-2 NA CASSLLGSGTFSSYNEQFF TGTGCCAGCAGCTTATTGGGTAGCGGTACCTTTAGCTCCTACAATGAGCAGTTCTTC
TRBJ1-2 NA TRBV6-1 NA CASSPFGTADGYTF TGTGCCAGCAGTCCATTTGGGACTGCCGACGGCTACACCTTC
TRBJ2-5 NA TRBV20-1 NA CSGKVRGTQETQYF TGCAGTGGAAAGGTACGCGGGACCCAAGAGACCCAGTACTTC
TRBJ2-3 few TRBV10-3 NA CATLESGGEDTQYF TGTGCCACCTTGGAATCCGGGGGCGAAGATACGCAGTATTTT
TRBJ2-1 few TRBV28 NA CASSPSTAYYNEQFF TGTGCCAGCAGTCCATCGACAGCTTACTACAATGAGCAGTTCTTC
TRBJ1-5 NA TRBV20-1 NA CSASLGNQPQHF TGCAGTGCTAGTTTGGGGAATCAGCCCCAGCATTTT
TRBJ2-7 NA TRBV7-9 TRBD2 CASSWAGLAGDEQYF TGTGCCAGCAGCTGGGCCGGGCTAGCGGGAGACGAGCAGTACTTC
TRBJ2-3 few TRBV6-5 TRBD2 CASSYSAGAEDTQYF TGTGCCAGCAGTTACTCAGCGGGAGCGGAAGATACGCAGTATTTT